This TCR beta chain is from a study of Ad26.COV2.S vaccination and SARS-CoV-2 variants. About the study: Doses of Ad26.COV2.S were injected into muscle once or twice, 56 days apart.

Sequenced by immunoSEQ multiplex PCR; TCRdb stores in-frame clones only, minus some. The data hold 350,000 to 450,000 clones, with roughly 84% observed a single time. Notes on this clone: The target antigen is unknown.

Between the trimmed V and J ends, which lost 0 bases and 0 bases, there was a span of 11 bases. Germline assignment: CDR1 SGHTA and CDR2 FQGNSA. CDR3 length equals 16 residues. Treatment: 15 to 20 received Ad26.COV2.S at low or high dose, single or two shots; roughly five received placebo; per-sample allocation not given. Vaccine and placebo recipients were sampled on day 63 after the first injection. Based in Boston, the donor was an adult of 18-55 years. Immunization relied on an Ad26 vector, which expressed Wuhan-strain SARS-CoV-2 spike. The study's findings and limits: Measurement of non-spike TCR breadth gave similar results in vaccine and placebo recipients.

The TCR comes from a person aged 18-60 years who received the Ad26.COV2.S COVID-19 vaccine or a placebo. This chain links TRBV7-2 with TRBJ1-2; TRBD1 is a possible D gene (5 bases). Sample: peripheral blood, taken in a trial of Ad26.COV2.S vaccine versus placebo. The CDR3 sequence: CASSLALTEANYGYTF. The CDR3 DNA follows: TGTGCCAGCAGCTTAGCCCTGACAGAAGCTAACTATGGCTACACCTTC.